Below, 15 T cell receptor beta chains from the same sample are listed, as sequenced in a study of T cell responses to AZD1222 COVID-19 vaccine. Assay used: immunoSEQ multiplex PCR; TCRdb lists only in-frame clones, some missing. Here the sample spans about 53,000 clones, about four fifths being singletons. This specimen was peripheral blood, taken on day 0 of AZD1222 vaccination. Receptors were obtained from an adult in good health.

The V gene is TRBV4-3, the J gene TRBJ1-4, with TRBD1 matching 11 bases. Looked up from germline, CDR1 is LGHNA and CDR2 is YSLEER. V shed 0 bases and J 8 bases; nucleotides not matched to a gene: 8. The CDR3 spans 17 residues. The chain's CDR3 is CASSQDPPGQGEEKLFF. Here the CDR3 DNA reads TGCGCCAGCAGCCAAGATCCCCCGGGACAGGGGGAAGAAAAACTGTTTTTT.

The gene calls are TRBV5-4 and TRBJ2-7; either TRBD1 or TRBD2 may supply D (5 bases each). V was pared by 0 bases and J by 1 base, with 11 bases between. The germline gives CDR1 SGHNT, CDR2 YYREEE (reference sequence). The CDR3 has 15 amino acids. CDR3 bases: TGTGCCAGCAGCTTGGGTTCTGGGGGTTCCTACGAGCAGTACTTC. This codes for CASSLGSGGSYEQYF.

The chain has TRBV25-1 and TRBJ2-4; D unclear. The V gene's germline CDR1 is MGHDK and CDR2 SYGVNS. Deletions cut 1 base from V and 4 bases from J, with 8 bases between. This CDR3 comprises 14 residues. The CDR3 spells CASSEFDGKNIQYF. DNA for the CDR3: TGTGCCAGCAGTGAATTCGACGGTAAAAACATTCAGTACTTC.

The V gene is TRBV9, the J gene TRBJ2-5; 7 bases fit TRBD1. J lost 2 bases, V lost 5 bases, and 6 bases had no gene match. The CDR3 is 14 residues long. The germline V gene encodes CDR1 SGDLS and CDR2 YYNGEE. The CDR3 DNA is TGTGCCAGCAGTTCGACAGGGCAGCAAGAGACCCAGTACTTC. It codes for CASSSTGQQETQYF.

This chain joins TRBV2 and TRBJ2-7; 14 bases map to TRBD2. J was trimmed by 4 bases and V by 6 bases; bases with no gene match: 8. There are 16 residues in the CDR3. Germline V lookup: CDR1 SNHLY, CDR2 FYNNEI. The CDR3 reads CASSSGTSGRGYEQYF. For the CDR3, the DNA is TGTGCCAGCAGCTCCGGGACTAGCGGGAGAGGTTACGAGCAGTACTTC.

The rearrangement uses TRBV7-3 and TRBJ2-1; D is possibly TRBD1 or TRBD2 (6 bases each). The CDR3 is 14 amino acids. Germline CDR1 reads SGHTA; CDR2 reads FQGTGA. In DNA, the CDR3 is TGTGCTTCAGGGGCGGGGAGCTCCTACAATGAGCAGTTCTTC. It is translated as CASGAGSSYNEQFF.

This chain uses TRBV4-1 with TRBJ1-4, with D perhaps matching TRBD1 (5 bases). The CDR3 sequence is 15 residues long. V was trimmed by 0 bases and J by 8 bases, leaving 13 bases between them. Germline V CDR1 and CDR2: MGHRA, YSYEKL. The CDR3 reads CASSQDWGVEEKLFF. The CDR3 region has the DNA TGCGCCAGCAGCCAAGACTGGGGGGTCGAGGAAAAACTGTTTTTT.

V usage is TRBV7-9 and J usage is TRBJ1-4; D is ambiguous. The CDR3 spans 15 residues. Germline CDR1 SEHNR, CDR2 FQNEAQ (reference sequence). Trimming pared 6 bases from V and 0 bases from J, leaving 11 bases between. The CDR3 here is CASSLTVATNEKLFF. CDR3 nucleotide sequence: TGTGCCAGCAGTTTAACAGTTGCAACTAATGAAAAACTGTTTTTT.

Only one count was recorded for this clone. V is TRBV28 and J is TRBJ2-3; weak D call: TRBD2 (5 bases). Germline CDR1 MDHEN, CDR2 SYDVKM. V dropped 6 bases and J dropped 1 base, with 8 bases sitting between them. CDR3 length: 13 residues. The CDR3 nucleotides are TGTGCCAGCAGGGGTAGCGGCACAGATACGCAGTATTTT. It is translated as CASRGSGTDTQYF.

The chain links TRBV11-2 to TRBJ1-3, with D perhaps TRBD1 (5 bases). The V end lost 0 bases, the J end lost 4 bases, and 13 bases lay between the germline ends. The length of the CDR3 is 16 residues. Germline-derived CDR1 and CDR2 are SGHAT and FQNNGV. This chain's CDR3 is CASSLDEGSMGNTIYF. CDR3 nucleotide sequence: TGTGCCAGCAGCTTAGATGAGGGGAGCATGGGAAACACCATATATTTT.

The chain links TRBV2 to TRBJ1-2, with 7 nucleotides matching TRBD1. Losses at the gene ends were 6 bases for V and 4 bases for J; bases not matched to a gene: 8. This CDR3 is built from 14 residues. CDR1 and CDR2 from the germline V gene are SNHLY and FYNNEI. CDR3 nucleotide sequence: TGTGCCAGCAGCAGGGGGGGCGGTGGCTATGGCTACACCTTC. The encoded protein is CASSRGGGGYGYTF.

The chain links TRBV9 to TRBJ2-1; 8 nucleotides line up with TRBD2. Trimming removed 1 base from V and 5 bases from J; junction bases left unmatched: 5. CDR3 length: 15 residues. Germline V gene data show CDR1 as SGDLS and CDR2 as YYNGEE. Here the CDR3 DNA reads TGTGCCAGCAGCGTATTAGCGGGAAGGAACAATGAGCAGTTCTTC. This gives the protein CASSVLAGRNNEQFF.

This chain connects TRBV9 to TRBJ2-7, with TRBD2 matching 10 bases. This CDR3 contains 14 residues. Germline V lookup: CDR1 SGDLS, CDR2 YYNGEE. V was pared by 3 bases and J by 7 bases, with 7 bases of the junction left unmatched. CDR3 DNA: TGTGCCAGCAGCGCGCTAGCGGGAGAGGGAGAGCAGTACTTC. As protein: CASSALAGEGEQYF. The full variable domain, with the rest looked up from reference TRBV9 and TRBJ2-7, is DSGVTQTPKHLITATGQRVTLRCSPRSGDLSVYWYQQSLDQGLQFLIQYYNGEERAKGNILERFSAQQFPDLHSELNLSSLELGDSALYFCASSALAGEGEQYFGPGTRLTVT.

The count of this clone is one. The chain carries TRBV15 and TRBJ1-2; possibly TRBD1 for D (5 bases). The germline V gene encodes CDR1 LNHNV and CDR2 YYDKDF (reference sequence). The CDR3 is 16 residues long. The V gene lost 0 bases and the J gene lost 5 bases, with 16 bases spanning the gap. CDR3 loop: CATSRDRPLGGYGYTF. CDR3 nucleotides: TGTGCCACCAGCAGAGATCGCCCTTTGGGGGGATATGGCTACACCTTC.

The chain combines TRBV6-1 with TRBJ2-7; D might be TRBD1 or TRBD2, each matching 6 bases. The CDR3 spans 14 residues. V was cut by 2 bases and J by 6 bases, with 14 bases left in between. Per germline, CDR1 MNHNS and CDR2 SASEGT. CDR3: CASSESWGAGEQYF. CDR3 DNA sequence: TGTGCCAGCAGTGAAAGTTGGGGGGCCGGCGAGCAGTACTTC.